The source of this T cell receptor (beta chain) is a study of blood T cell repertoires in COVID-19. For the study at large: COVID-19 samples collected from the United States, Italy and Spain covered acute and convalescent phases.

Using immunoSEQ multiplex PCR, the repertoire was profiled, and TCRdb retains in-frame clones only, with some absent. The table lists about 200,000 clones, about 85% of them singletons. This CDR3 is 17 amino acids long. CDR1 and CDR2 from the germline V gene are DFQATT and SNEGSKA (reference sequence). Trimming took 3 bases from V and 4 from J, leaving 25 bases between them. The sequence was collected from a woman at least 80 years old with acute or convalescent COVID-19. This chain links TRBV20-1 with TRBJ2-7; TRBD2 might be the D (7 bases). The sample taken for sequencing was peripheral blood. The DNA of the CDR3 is TGCAGTGCTAGTCCTAGCTATGGGGGGGCGGGGACATACGAGCAGTACTTC. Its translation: CSASPSYGGAGTYEQYF.